These T cell receptor beta chains were read from a single sample in a study of blood T cell repertoires in COVID-19. The protocol was immunoSEQ multiplex PCR, while the TCRdb copy is restricted to in-frame clones and leaves out a portion. The sample lists about 440,000 clones; about 90% were seen once. The specimen sequenced was PBMCs or T cells enriched from blood (not recorded which). These receptors all stem from a young man who had recovered from COVID-19. Each CDR3 is given with its conserved first and last residue. D genes are given only for firm matches. Clone sizes are given selectively: once, few, many, or a class where the clone is expanded.

abundance	j_gene	d_gene	v_gene	CDR3aa	CDR3nt
.	TRBJ2-7	TRBD2	TRBV7-2	CASSLSTSGVLSYEQYF	TGTGCCAGCAGCCTCTCGACTAGCGGAGTCCTCTCCTACGAGCAGTACTTC
once	TRBJ2-7	TRBD1	TRBV2	CASKGQGTDEQYF	TGTGCCAGTAAGGGACAGGGGACGGACGAGCAGTACTTC
.	TRBJ1-5	.	TRBV2	CASRIDRSLGQPQHF	TGTGCCAGCAGGATCGACAGAAGCTTGGGTCAGCCCCAGCATTTT
.	TRBJ2-2	TRBD2	TRBV27	CASSRTSGKGELFF	TGTGCCAGCAGCCGGACTAGCGGGAAGGGGGAGCTGTTTTTT
few	TRBJ1-6	.	TRBV9	CASSASGDPLNSPLHF	TGTGCCAGCAGCGCCTCAGGGGACCCCCTTAATTCACCCCTCCACTTT
.	TRBJ1-1	TRBD1	TRBV5-4	CASSRQGIMNTEAFF	TGTGCCAGCAGCAGACAGGGGATTATGAACACTGAAGCTTTCTTT
.	TRBJ1-1	TRBD1	TRBV9	CASSPSTGVNTEAFF	TGTGCCAGCAGCCCTTCGACAGGGGTGAACACTGAAGCTTTCTTT
.	TRBJ1-1	.	TRBV28	CASVFGAFNTEAFF	TGTGCCAGTGTTTTTGGGGCTTTCAACACTGAAGCTTTCTTT
.	TRBJ1-2	.	TRBV29-1	CSVGSGGGINYGYTF	TGCAGCGTTGGAAGTGGCGGGGGGATTAACTATGGCTACACCTTC
.	TRBJ2-3	TRBD2	TRBV29-1	CSVGDSGSTDTQYF	TGCAGCGTTGGAGATAGCGGGAGCACAGATACGCAGTATTTT
.	TRBJ1-5	TRBD1	TRBV10-3	CAIRQGSNQPQHF	TGTGCCATAAGACAGGGAAGCAATCAGCCCCAGCATTTT
.	TRBJ1-2	.	TRBV30	CAWNLPGVDYGYTF	TGTGCCTGGAATCTACCGGGTGTCGACTATGGCTACACCTTC
.	TRBJ1-6	TRBD1	TRBV6-5	CASSRGTGGRSPLHF	TGTGCCAGCAGTCGTGGGACAGGAGGCCGTTCACCCCTCCACTTT
.	TRBJ1-1	TRBD1	TRBV19	CASREGQGGESTEAFF	TGTGCCAGTAGGGAAGGACAGGGAGGGGAGAGCACTGAAGCTTTCTTT
.	TRBJ2-5	TRBD1	TRBV29-1	CSVKQGAETQYF	TGCAGCGTTAAACAGGGGGCAGAGACCCAGTACTTC
.	TRBJ1-2	.	TRBV10-3	CAITAGRLSGDDGYTF	TGTGCCATCACGGCAGGAAGGCTTTCGGGGGATGATGGCTACACCTTC
.	TRBJ1-1	TRBD1	TRBV2	CASSWDRVGTEAFF	TGTGCCAGCAGTTGGGACAGGGTAGGTACTGAAGCTTTCTTT
.	TRBJ2-1	.	TRBV19	CASSITGRVPNEQFF	TGTGCCAGTAGTATAACAGGGCGGGTTCCCAATGAGCAGTTCTTC
.	TRBJ2-2	TRBD2	TRBV9	CASSVGSSGRPGELFF	TGTGCCAGCAGCGTAGGCTCTAGCGGGAGGCCCGGGGAGCTGTTTTTT
.	TRBJ2-5	TRBD2	TRBV15	CATSTSGGQGVETQYF	TGTGCCACCAGCACCTCGGGGGGGCAGGGTGTGGAGACCCAGTACTTC
.	TRBJ1-5	.	TRBV14	CASSQEGGRDQPQHF	TGTGCCAGCAGCCAAGAAGGGGGGAGGGATCAGCCCCAGCATTTT
.	TRBJ1-5	TRBD1	TRBV19	CASSSGTGIGQPQHF	TGTGCCAGTAGTTCCGGGACAGGGATAGGTCAGCCCCAGCATTTT
.	TRBJ1-4	.	TRBV27	CASSFLGPDEKLFF	TGTGCCAGCAGTTTTTTGGGGCCTGATGAAAAACTGTTTTTT
.	TRBJ1-4	.	TRBV12-3/TRBV12-4	CASSEELNEKLFF	TGTGCCAGCTCGGAGGAGTTGAATGAAAAACTGTTTTTT
.	TRBJ1-2	.	TRBV9	CASSVAPDSNYGYTF	TGTGCCAGCAGCGTAGCTCCAGATTCTAACTATGGCTACACCTTC
.	TRBJ1-2	TRBD1	TRBV28	CASVPVDRGYGYTF	TGTGCCAGCGTCCCGGTGGACAGGGGCTATGGCTACACCTTC
.	TRBJ2-7	.	TRBV3-1/TRBV3-2	CASSQEGRSYRYEQYF	TGTGCCAGCAGCCAAGAAGGTAGGAGCTACCGCTACGAGCAGTACTTC
.	TRBJ1-2	.	TRBV5-4	CASSLANRNYGYTF	TGTGCCAGCAGCTTGGCCAACAGGAACTATGGCTACACCTTC
.	TRBJ2-3	.	TRBV25-1	CASSVAMAQYF	TGTGCCAGCAGTGTAGCAATGGCGCAGTATTTT
.	TRBJ1-2	TRBD1	TRBV23-1	CASSGDRVAFGYTF	TGCGCCAGCAGCGGAGACAGGGTGGCTTTTGGCTACACCTTC
.	TRBJ2-5	.	TRBV3-1/TRBV3-2	CASNTGGYDSKYF	TGTGCCAGCAACACGGGGGGCTACGATTCAAAGTACTTC
.	TRBJ2-6	.	TRBV5-1	CASSFAGSGANVLTF	TGCGCCAGCAGCTTTGCCGGCTCTGGGGCCAACGTCCTGACTTTC
.	TRBJ2-7	.	TRBV30	CAWSVKQGADEQYF	TGTGCCTGGAGTGTCAAACAGGGCGCGGACGAGCAGTACTTC
.	TRBJ1-2	.	TRBV4-1	CASSQGGRRMSYGYTF	TGCGCCAGCAGCCAAGGGGGCAGAAGGATGTCCTATGGCTACACCTTC
.	TRBJ1-1	TRBD1	TRBV12-3/TRBV12-4	CASSLSGGTEAFF	TGTGCCAGCAGTTTATCAGGGGGCACTGAAGCTTTCTTT
few	TRBJ1-3	.	TRBV27	CASSLTGLGNTIYF	TGTGCCAGCAGTTTAACAGGGCTTGGAAACACCATATATTTT
.	TRBJ1-3	.	TRBV6-1	CASSERQAGAGNTIYF	TGTGCCAGCAGTGAAAGACAGGCCGGGGCTGGAAACACCATATATTTT
.	TRBJ1-2	.	TRBV3-1/TRBV3-2	CASSQGGGNYGYTF	TGTGCCAGCAGCCAAGGGGGGGGGAACTATGGCTACACCTTC
.	TRBJ1-1	.	TRBV19	CASPPRGVSGTEAFF	TGTGCCAGCCCGCCACGGGGGGTTTCTGGCACTGAAGCTTTCTTT
.	TRBJ1-2	.	TRBV28	CASSSRGGYGYTF	TGTGCCAGCAGTTCCCGCGGTGGGTATGGCTACACCTTC
.	TRBJ1-4	TRBD1	TRBV2	CASSSTGVEEKLFF	TGTGCCAGCAGTTCGACAGGGGTAGAAGAAAAACTGTTTTTT
.	TRBJ2-2	.	TRBV19	CASSFLNVEELFF	TGTGCCAGTAGTTTCCTAAATGTTGAGGAGCTGTTTTTT
.	TRBJ1-2	TRBD1	TRBV9	CASSVGPSGTEGYTF	TGTGCCAGCAGCGTAGGTCCTTCCGGGACAGAAGGCTACACCTTC
once	TRBJ2-7	.	TRBV6-5	CASTRGWEQYF	TGTGCCAGCACCCGAGGTTGGGAGCAGTACTTC
.	TRBJ1-2	.	TRBV27	CASKGSGANYGYTF	TGTGCCAGCAAGGGTTCAGGGGCAAACTATGGCTACACCTTC
.	TRBJ1-4	.	TRBV19	CASSMKPPGLNEKLFF	TGTGCCAGTAGTATGAAGCCGCCAGGGCTTAATGAAAAACTGTTTTTT
.	TRBJ2-1	.	TRBV27	CASSLLGEQFF	TGTGCCAGCAGTTTATTGGGCGAGCAGTTCTTC
.	TRBJ2-1	TRBD2	TRBV5-1	CASSWGPGGGSQQFF	TGCGCCAGCAGCTGGGGCCCGGGAGGCGGGAGCCAGCAGTTCTTC
.	TRBJ2-1	.	TRBV7-9	CASSLAGPRGQFF	TGTGCCAGCAGCTTAGCGGGGCCTAGGGGGCAGTTCTTC
.	TRBJ2-7	TRBD2	TRBV7-2	CASSFGGSQDEQYF	TGTGCCAGCAGCTTCGGCGGGAGTCAGGACGAGCAGTACTTC
.	TRBJ2-1	.	TRBV9	CASSAGLHNEQFF	TGTGCCAGCAGCGCTGGACTTCACAATGAGCAGTTCTTC
.	TRBJ2-4	TRBD2	TRBV6-1	CASSEPSGLAKNIQYF	TGTGCCAGCAGTGAACCTAGCGGACTAGCCAAAAACATTCAGTACTTC
.	TRBJ1-1	.	TRBV6-5	CASSQGPSEAFF	TGTGCCAGCAGTCAGGGGCCATCTGAAGCTTTCTTT
once	TRBJ1-4	TRBD1	TRBV30	CAWCTGAGNEKLFF	TGTGCCTGGTGTACAGGGGCCGGGAATGAAAAACTGTTTTTT
.	TRBJ2-5	.	TRBV27	CASSLSRGETQYF	TGTGCCAGCAGTTTATCGAGAGGAGAGACCCAGTACTTC